The 9 T cell receptor beta chains presented below share a single source sample, sequenced in a study of OX40 agonist ivuxolimab in advanced cancers. Some clones are missing from TCRdb's copy, which holds only in-frame ones; the method was immunoSEQ multiplex PCR. The table includes around 73,000 clones, 90% detected once. The input for sequencing was CD4+ or CD8+ T cells sorted from blood, taken in a trial of the OX40 agonist ivuxolimab. The receptor set was obtained from an adult with an advanced solid tumor such as melanoma, head and neck, liver or kidney cancer.

The V call is TRBV6-5, the J call TRBJ2-2; no definite D call. The germline V and J ends were trimmed by 0 bases and 6 bases, with 5 bases remaining between them. The CDR3 is 13 residues long. The germline CDR1 and CDR2 sequences are MNHEY and SVGAGI. CDR3 protein: CASSYSGPGELFF. The CDR3 coding sequence is TGTGCCAGCAGTTACTCGGGCCCCGGGGAGCTGTTTTTT.

This chain links TRBV2 with TRBJ1-5; possible D gene TRBD1, 6 bases. Trimming cost V 6 bases and J 0 bases, with 9 bases left between them. The CDR3 spans 14 residues. Looked up from germline, CDR1 is SNHLY and CDR2 is FYNNEI. CDR3 region: CASRDSYSNQPQHF. The DNA for the CDR3 is TGTGCCAGCAGGGACAGCTATAGCAATCAGCCCCAGCATTTT.

The J gene is TRBJ2-5, the V gene TRBV28; D gene ambiguous. Germline lookup yields CDR1 MDHEN and CDR2 SYDVKM. CDR3 length: 13 residues. Trimming shortened V by 7 bases and J by 2 bases, and 11 bases separated the two germline ends. Here the CDR3 DNA reads TGTGCCAGCAAGTGGGCCATTCAAGAGACCCAGTACTTC. Residues: CASKWAIQETQYF.

The gene calls are TRBV2 and TRBJ2-1; D gene unclear. CDR1 and CDR2 from the germline V gene are SNHLY and FYNNEI. Trimming took off 5 bases at V and 3 bases at J, with 5 bases between the two ends. The CDR3 contains 12 residues. The DNA of the CDR3 is TGTGCCAGCAGTCCCTTCTACAATGAGCAGTTCTTC. This gives the protein CASSPFYNEQFF.

The genes are TRBV27 and TRBJ2-5, with 13 bases matching TRBD2. TRBJ2-7 matches the DNA end more closely, so the J call is doubtful. Germline V gene sequence: CDR1 MNHEY, CDR2 SMNVEV (reference sequence). The CDR3 is 15 amino acids. CDR3 region: CASRARTSGSHEQYF. For the CDR3, the DNA is TGTGCCAGCAGAGCTAGGACTAGCGGGAGCCACGAGCAGTACTTC.

The V and J genes are TRBV28 and TRBJ1-4; tentative D call: TRBD1 (5 bases). Looked up from germline, CDR1 is MDHEN and CDR2 is SYDVKM. The CDR3 has 13 amino acids. Trimming left V 7 bases short and J 4 bases short, with 10 bases between. CDR3 sequence reads: CASTGGSNEKLFF. In DNA form, the CDR3 reads TGTGCCAGCACTGGGGGGAGTAATGAAAAACTGTTTTTT.

The V call is TRBV5-1, the J call TRBJ2-1; 8 bases align to TRBD2. V shed 1 base and J 2 bases; nucleotides not matched to a gene: 5. This CDR3 has 16 amino acids. Germline assignment: CDR1 SGHRS and CDR2 YFSETQ. CDR3 sequence (DNA): TGCGCCAGCAGCTTGTGGGCGGGGGGTCCCTACAATGAGCAGTTCTTC. Amino acid sequence: CASSLWAGGPYNEQFF.

This clone was detected only once. The chain is built from TRBV28 and TRBJ1-5; D is unresolved. V was cut by 3 bases and J by 9 bases, with 6 bases left in between. CDR1 and CDR2 (germline): MDHEN, SYDVKM. This CDR3 is 11 amino acids long. The CDR3 DNA sequence: TGTGCCAGCAGTTTGGTTTGGCCCCAGCATTTT. This translates into CASSLVWPQHF.

The chain uses TRBV7-2 and TRBJ2-7; D possibly uses TRBD1 or TRBD2 (6 bases each). The CDR3 runs to 15 residues. The germline V and J ends were trimmed by 0 bases and 1 base, with 10 bases remaining between them. Looked up from germline, CDR1 is SGHTA and CDR2 is FQGNSA. CDR3 sequence: CASSLAQGRSYEQYF. The DNA for the CDR3 is TGTGCCAGCAGCTTAGCCCAGGGGAGGTCCTACGAGCAGTACTTC.